Following are 25 T cell receptor beta chains from one sample sequenced in a study of blood T cell repertoires in COVID-19. Sequencing was performed with immunoSEQ multiplex PCR; in TCRdb, only in-frame clones are kept and a portion is missing. Among tens of thousands of clones, around 83% were seen once, and the ten largest hold roughly 5.6%. Sequenced material: peripheral blood. These receptors were obtained from a man in his fifties with active COVID-19.

This chain connects TRBV7-2 to TRBJ2-7, with 8 bases lining up with TRBD2. The CDR3 is made up of 16 amino acids. The trim removed 5 bases at V and 1 base at J, leaving 10 bases unmatched. Germline V gives CDR1 SGHTA, CDR2 FQGNSA. CDR3 residues: CASSHLGAGDSYEQYF. The CDR3 DNA follows: TGTGCCAGCAGCCATCTGGGAGCGGGAGATTCCTACGAGCAGTACTTC.

This rearrangement joins TRBV29-1 to TRBJ2-7; 12 positions agree with TRBD2. The V and J ends lost 6 bases and 3 bases, in that order; junction bases with no gene match: 3. Germline CDR1 reads SQVTM; CDR2 reads ANQGSEA. The length of the CDR3 is 13 residues. The DNA for the CDR3 is TGCAGCGTGATGACTAGCGGGAGCTACGAGCAGTACTTC. Its translation: CSVMTSGSYEQYF.

The chain has TRBV5-1 and TRBJ2-5, with D possibly being TRBD1 (5 bases). Trimming shortened V by 0 bases and J by 1 base, and 7 bases separated the two germline ends. Germline-derived CDR1 and CDR2 are SGHRS and YFSETQ. The CDR3 totals 14 residues. In nucleotides, the CDR3 is TGCGCCAGCAGCTTGGAGGGGCGCCAAGAGACCCAGTACTTC. This translates into CASSLEGRQETQYF.

This sequence joins TRBV7-2 and TRBJ2-7; 7 nucleotides line up with TRBD2. J was trimmed by 4 bases and V by 5 bases; bases with no gene match: 17. The CDR3 is 17 residues long. Germline V CDR1 and CDR2: SGHTA, FQGNSA. CDR3 loop: CASSQRWSSGVRYEQYF. The DNA of the CDR3 is TGTGCCAGCAGCCAGCGGTGGTCTAGCGGAGTCCGGTACGAGCAGTACTTC.

The V gene is TRBV19, the J gene TRBJ1-2; TRBD1 agrees at 9 bases. The V gene end was trimmed by 3 bases and the J gene end by 11 bases; junction bases not matched to a gene: 7. The CDR3 covers 13 residues. Germline V gene data show CDR1 as LNHDA and CDR2 as SQIVND (reference sequence). CDR3: CASSIWGQGPYTF. CDR3 DNA: TGTGCCAGTAGTATCTGGGGACAGGGCCCTTACACCTTC.

The J gene is TRBJ1-1, the V gene TRBV7-3; possibly TRBD1 for D (5 bases). The CDR3 consists of 13 residues. Per the germline V gene, CDR1 is SGHTA and CDR2 is FQGTGA. Trimming took 4 bases from V and 1 from J, leaving 7 bases between them. CDR3: CASSSDRNTEAFF. DNA of the CDR3: TGTGCCAGCAGCTCCGACAGGAACACTGAAGCTTTCTTT.

This clone was observed a single time. The V and J genes are TRBV6-2 or TRBV6-3 and TRBJ2-7, with TRBD2 matching 16 bases. Germline values: CDR1 MNHEY, CDR2 SVGEGT. V gave up 5 bases and J gave up 5 bases; unmatched junction bases: 6. The CDR3 is 16 residues long. The CDR3 loop reads CASSTGLAGGSNEQYF. The CDR3 coding sequence is TGTGCCAGCAGTACGGGACTAGCGGGAGGGTCCAACGAGCAGTACTTC.

This chain uses TRBV5-1 with TRBJ2-5; 8 bases are shared with TRBD2. Germline CDR1 is SGHRS and CDR2 is YFSETQ. V trimming: 4 bases; J trimming: 2 bases; junction bases outside the gene matches: 10. CDR3 size: 16 residues. The CDR3 here is CASSDPRGGLQETQYF. CDR3 DNA sequence: TGCGCCAGCAGCGATCCCCGGGGGGGCCTACAAGAGACCCAGTACTTC.

CDR3 in amino acids: CASSPFADTQYF. Here the CDR3 DNA reads TGTGCCAGCAGCCCCTTCGCAGATACGCAGTATTTT. V and J are TRBV12-3 or TRBV12-4 and TRBJ2-3; unclear D gene. This CDR3 region has 12 residues. The V and J ends lost 6 bases and 4 bases respectively, with 8 bases between them.

This CDR3 is CASSETGLSYTF. Here the CDR3 DNA reads TGTGCCAGCAGTGAAACAGGGTTAAGCTACACCTTC. The chain has TRBV6-4 and TRBJ1-2; D is possibly TRBD1 (6 bases). The CDR3 is 12 residues long. Per the germline V gene, CDR1 is MRHNA and CDR2 is SNTAGT. V lost 3 bases and J 9 bases, leaving 11 bases between the germline ends.

The chain employs TRBV6-2 or TRBV6-3 and TRBJ2-5; D is unresolved. The CDR3 contains 14 residues. The germline V gene has CDR1 MNHEY and CDR2 SVGEGT. Trimming removed 3 bases from V and 0 bases from J, with 8 bases in between. The CDR3 bases are TGTGCCAGCAGTTATTACCGGGACCAAGAGACCCAGTACTTC. Translated, it gives CASSYYRDQETQYF.

This rearrangement joins TRBV7-6 to TRBJ2-5; the D gene is possibly TRBD2 (5 bases). The V end was cut by 1 base, the J end by 1 base, with 13 bases between. This CDR3 has 16 amino acids. CDR1 SGHVS and CDR2 FNYEAQ come from the germline V gene. CDR3 sequence (DNA): TGTGCCAGCAGCTTAGTGGCGGGTAGCTTCCAAGAGACCCAGTACTTC. It specifies CASSLVAGSFQETQYF.

This clone was observed once. The CDR3 sequence: CASTQGYNSPLHF. The CDR3 coding sequence is TGTGCCAGTACCCAGGGGTATAATTCACCCCTCCACTTT. The genes are TRBV19 and TRBJ1-6, with TRBD1 as a possible D gene (6 bases). Germline CDR1 is LNHDA and CDR2 is SQIVND (reference sequence). The CDR3 sequence is 13 residues long. The V end lost 7 bases, the J end lost 4 bases, and 8 bases lay between the germline ends.

This clone was counted between two and nine times. The CDR3, as DNA: TGTGCCAGCAGTGAGTTCTCCAACACCGGGGAGCTGTTTTTT. Translation gives CASSEFSNTGELFF. V is TRBV6-1 and J is TRBJ2-2; D unresolved. The CDR3 is 14 amino acids. V shed 3 bases and J shed 2 bases, with 7 bases lying between them. CDR1 is MNHNS, CDR2 SASEGT, per germline.

The chain couples TRBV19 to TRBJ1-1; 12 bases align to TRBD1. Germline-derived CDR1 and CDR2 are LNHDA and SQIVND (reference sequence). CDR3 length: 15 amino acids. The V segment lost 9 bases and the J segment 3 bases; nucleotides outside the gene matches: 8. The CDR3 sequence: CASRDRGHRDTEAFF. CDR3 nucleotide sequence: TGTGCCAGCCGGGACAGGGGGCACAGGGACACTGAAGCTTTCTTT. Variable domain in full (rest from reference TRBV19 and TRBJ1-1): DGGITQSPKYLFRKEGQNVTLSCEQNLNHDAMYWYRQDPGQGLRLIYYSQIVNDFQKGDIAEGYSVSREKKESFPLTVTSAQKNPTAFYLCASRDRGHRDTEAFFGQGTRLTVV.

A few counts support this clone. CDR3 loop: CATTGGDEQYF. The CDR3 DNA reads as TGTGCCACCACGGGGGGCGACGAGCAGTACTTC. This chain connects TRBV6-5 to TRBJ2-7; TRBD2 might be the D (7 bases). From germline, CDR1 is MNHEY and CDR2 SVGAGI. CDR3 length: 11 residues. Trimming pared 10 bases from V and 5 bases from J, leaving 12 bases between.

The rearrangement uses TRBV7-2 and TRBJ1-4, with a possible D match to TRBD1 (5 bases). In germline, CDR1 is SGHTA, CDR2 FQGNSA. V lost 4 bases and J 6 bases, leaving 9 bases between the germline ends. This CDR3 has 13 amino acids. The chain's CDR3 is CASSSPGDEKLFF. The CDR3 coding sequence is TGTGCCAGCAGCTCCCCGGGGGATGAAAAACTGTTTTTT. The full variable domain, completed using reference TRBV7-2 and TRBJ1-4, is GAGVSQSPSNKVTEKGKDVELRCDPISGHTALYWYRQSLGQGLEFLIYFQGNSAPDKSGLPSDRFSAERTGGSVSTLTIQRTQQEDSAVYLCASSSPGDEKLFFGSGTQLSVL.

The chain employs TRBV6-5 and TRBJ1-2; 10 bases fit TRBD1. The CDR3 loop spans 15 amino acids. In germline, CDR1 is MNHEY, CDR2 SVGAGI. V trimming: 5 bases; J trimming: 8 bases; junction bases outside the gene matches: 11. The CDR3 sequence: CASSTPGQGTEGYTF. The CDR3 nucleotides are TGTGCCAGCAGTACCCCGGGACAGGGGACGGAGGGCTACACCTTC.

The J gene is TRBJ2-5, the V gene TRBV7-2, with 7 positions matching TRBD2. V shed 5 bases, J shed 5 bases, and the junction held 8 bases outside the gene matches. The CDR3 is made up of 14 amino acids. The germline V gene has CDR1 SGHTA and CDR2 FQGNSA. The CDR3 DNA reads as TGTGCCAGCAGCCCCGAGCGGGGAGTGGAGACCCAGTACTTC. It specifies CASSPERGVETQYF.

This clone was seen once. The chain joins TRBV18 to TRBJ2-1; 12 bases agree with TRBD2. Per the germline V gene, CDR1 is KGHSH and CDR2 is LQKENI. The V gene end was trimmed by 3 bases and the J gene end by 10 bases; junction bases not matched to a gene: 7. There are 15 residues in the CDR3. The DNA of the CDR3 is TGTGCCAGCTCACCCCCTGGGGGACTAGCGGGCGAGCAGTTCTTC. Protein: CASSPPGGLAGEQFF.

For the CDR3, the DNA is TGTGCCAGCAGCTTAGGGGACAGGGGTTGGCCCCAGCATTTT. Residues: CASSLGDRGWPQHF. The genes are TRBV7-8 and TRBJ1-5, with TRBD1 matching 10 bases. This CDR3 has 14 residues. Looked up from germline, CDR1 is SGHVS and CDR2 is FQNEAQ. Unmatched junction bases numbered 3, after V lost 1 base and J lost 9 bases. The full variable domain, its missing parts supplied by reference TRBV7-8 and TRBJ1-5, is GAGVSQSPRYKVAKRGQDVALRCDPISGHVSLFWYQQALGQGPEFLTYFQNEAQLDKSGLPSDRFFAERPEGSVSTLKIQRTQQEDSAVYLCASSLGDRGWPQHFGDGTRLSIL.

The chain uses TRBV28 and TRBJ1-2; 7 nucleotides match TRBD1. With 7 bases clipped from V and 8 bases from J, the junction kept 7 bases outside the gene matches. Germline V gene sequence: CDR1 MDHEN, CDR2 SYDVKM. The CDR3 length is 12 residues. The CDR3 DNA is TGTGCCAGCACCGACAGGGCACGCGGCTACACCTTC. Encoded protein: CASTDRARGYTF.

The chain is built from TRBV4-1 and TRBJ1-4, with D perhaps TRBD1 (6 bases). Germline V gene lookup returns CDR1 MGHRA and CDR2 YSYEKL. This CDR3 has 17 amino acids. V lost 4 bases and J lost 2, with 17 bases in between. The CDR3 here is CASSPRGGGRTNEKLFF. CDR3 nucleotide sequence: TGCGCCAGCAGCCCCCGGGGAGGGGGACGCACTAATGAAAAACTGTTTTTT.

J is TRBJ1-3 and V is TRBV30, with D unclear. Trimming took 4 bases from V and 4 from J, leaving 11 bases between them. Germline V lookup: CDR1 GTSNPN, CDR2 SVGIG (reference sequence). The CDR3 spans 13 residues. The CDR3 DNA is TGTGCCTGGAATCTGGCAGGAGGAAACACCATATATTTT. The encoded protein is CAWNLAGGNTIYF.

The rearrangement links TRBV6-5 to TRBJ2-7; the match to TRBD1 covers 7 bases. V was clipped by 6 bases and J by 2 bases; unmatched bases: 7. This CDR3 is built from 14 residues. Germline loops: CDR1 MNHEY, CDR2 SVGAGI. CDR3 sequence (DNA): TGTGCCAGCAGGGGGACAGCCCAGCCCTACGAGCAGTACTTC. Translation gives CASRGTAQPYEQYF.